The table lists the clone carrying this TCR beta chain with many counts. Its antigen is as yet unknown. Each CDR3 protein gets one entry after TCRdb re-called the multiplex PCR reads with MiXCR. The data contain 150,000 to 200,000 distinct CDR3 sequences, about 33% of them singletons. The data originate from a study of breast tumors, draining lymph nodes, adjacent tissues. The lymph nodes were axillary draining lymph nodes from breast cancer patients. V lost 8 bases and J lost 13; bases outside the gene matches: 5. The germline V gene encodes CDR1 WSHSY and CDR2 SAAADI. The CDR3 length is 10 residues. Overall study results and limits: Data only fit, rather than demonstrated, lymph node origin of most tumor T cells. Tumor TCR diversity was below lymph nodes but above nontumor tissue.

This receptor was obtained from a female donor with breast cancer. Some clones in this sample may be carry-over from other donors' samples. The chain carries TRBV10-2 and TRBJ2-3, with 8 bases identical to TRBD2. The sequenced material came from axillary lymph node tissue. The CDR3 nucleotides are TGCGCCAGCTTAAGCGGGAGAAAGTATTTT. This gives the protein CASLSGRKYF.